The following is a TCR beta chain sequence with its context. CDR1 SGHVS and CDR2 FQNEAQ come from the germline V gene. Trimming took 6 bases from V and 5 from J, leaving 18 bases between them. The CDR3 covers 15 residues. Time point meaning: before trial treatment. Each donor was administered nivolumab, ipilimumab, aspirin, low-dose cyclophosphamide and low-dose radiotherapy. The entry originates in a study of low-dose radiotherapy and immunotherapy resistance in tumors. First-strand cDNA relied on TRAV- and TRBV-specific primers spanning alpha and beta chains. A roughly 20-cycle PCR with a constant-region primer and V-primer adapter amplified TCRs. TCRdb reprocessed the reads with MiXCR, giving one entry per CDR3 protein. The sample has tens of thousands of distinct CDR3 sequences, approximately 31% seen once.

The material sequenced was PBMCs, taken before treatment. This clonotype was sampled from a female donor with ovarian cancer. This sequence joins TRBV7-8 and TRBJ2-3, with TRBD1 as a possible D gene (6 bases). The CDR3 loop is CASSFKRGSVDTQYF. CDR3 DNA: TGTGCCAGCAGTTTCAAAAGGGGGTCGGTAGATACGCAGTATTTT.